What follows is one TCR beta chain and its context. Antigen specificity is unknown. RNA transcripts gave rise to amplified TCR beta CDR3 regions. The HTBI primer set drove a first-round RT-PCR of the TCR CDR3. A single record per CDR3 protein comes from TCRdb applying MiXCR to the multiplex PCR reads. The sample holds about 500,000 distinct CDR3 sequences, 16% seen once. The CDR3 has 14 residues. Germline V lookup: CDR1 PRHDT, CDR2 FYEKMQ (reference sequence). V dropped 2 bases and J dropped 3 bases, with 11 bases sitting between them. Diagnostic assessment was based on clinical symptoms, serum thyroxine and TRAb, thyroid ultrasound and orbital computed tomography. The entry originates in a study of T cells in Graves' hyperthyroidism and ophthalmopathy. Study-level information: Pretreatment peripheral blood was obtained at initial diagnosis. The study's findings and limits: Model output signaled ophthalmopathy a median 6.5 months ahead of onset. Ophthalmopathy cases were set apart from stable hyperthyroidism by a 13 V-J model.

This sequence joins TRBV13 and TRBJ2-7; D gene ambiguous. The TCR comes from a woman aged 25 to 45 with Graves' ophthalmopathy. The specimen sequenced was blood. Here the CDR3 reads CASSLYSPHYEQYF. CDR3 DNA: TGTGCCAGCAGCTTATACTCCCCCCACTACGAGCAGTACTTC.